This TCR beta chain was recorded in a study of blood T cell repertoires in COVID-19. Overall study: PBMCs, B-cell-depleted T cells, or T cells were the source of the cDNA or gDNA that made up the material.

Authors' analysis steps: Reference gene primers were amplified, and this amplification served to estimate nucleated cell counts. The data were produced by immunoSEQ multiplex PCR, yet TCRdb's version contains in-frame clones alone and is incomplete. V and J calls and clone size are as listed in that table; D and trimming were resolved from the DNA. This repertoire shows 90,000 to 110,000 clones, roughly 85% found once; its top ten account for roughly 4%. Looked up from germline, CDR1 is MNHEY and CDR2 is SVGAGI. The CDR3 consists of 13 residues. Trimming removed 4 bases at V and 2 bases at J, with 8 bases between.

Sequencing used peripheral blood. The chain combines TRBV6-5 with TRBJ1-1, with a possible D match to TRBD1 (5 bases). The source of this sequence is a man aged 50 or older with acute or convalescent COVID-19. This chain's CDR3 is CASSSQGNTEAFF. The CDR3 bases are TGTGCCAGCAGTTCCCAGGGTAACACTGAAGCTTTCTTT.